This TCR beta chain was retrieved from a study of follicular helper T cells after annual influenza vaccination. Looking at the study overall: Across the 2013-2014, 2014-2015 and 2015-2016 vaccination seasons, some subjects were resampled.

Notes on this clone: Its antigen is currently unknown.

The method was immunoSEQ multiplex PCR; TCRdb's version includes in-frame clones alone and lacks a portion of them. The sample has around 2,100 clones, about 89% seen once. Overall study findings and caveats: Day 7 ICOS+CD38+ clones later appeared mostly in ICOS-CD38- cTfh. Change in circulating plasmablasts correlated with ICOS+CD38+ cTfh clonality change.

Time point here: 2015-2016 season, pre-vaccination. Excluded were substance abuse, HIV/AIDS, active cancer, immunomodulatory drugs and active illness. The receptor's source is an adult who received the influenza vaccine. Material: CXCR5- memory CD4+ T cells sorted from blood, obtained on the day of influenza vaccination.

CDR3 DNA sequence: TGTGCCAGCAGCTATTTGATGGGGGGGGGCACAGATACGCAGTATTTT. Its protein product is CASSYLMGGGTDTQYF. The V gene is TRBV5-4, the J gene TRBJ2-3; 7 nucleotides agree with TRBD2. The CDR3 consists of 16 residues. Germline CDR1 is SGHNT and CDR2 is YYREEE (reference sequence). Germline trimming cut 3 bases from V and 1 base from J; bases unmatched to any gene: 8.